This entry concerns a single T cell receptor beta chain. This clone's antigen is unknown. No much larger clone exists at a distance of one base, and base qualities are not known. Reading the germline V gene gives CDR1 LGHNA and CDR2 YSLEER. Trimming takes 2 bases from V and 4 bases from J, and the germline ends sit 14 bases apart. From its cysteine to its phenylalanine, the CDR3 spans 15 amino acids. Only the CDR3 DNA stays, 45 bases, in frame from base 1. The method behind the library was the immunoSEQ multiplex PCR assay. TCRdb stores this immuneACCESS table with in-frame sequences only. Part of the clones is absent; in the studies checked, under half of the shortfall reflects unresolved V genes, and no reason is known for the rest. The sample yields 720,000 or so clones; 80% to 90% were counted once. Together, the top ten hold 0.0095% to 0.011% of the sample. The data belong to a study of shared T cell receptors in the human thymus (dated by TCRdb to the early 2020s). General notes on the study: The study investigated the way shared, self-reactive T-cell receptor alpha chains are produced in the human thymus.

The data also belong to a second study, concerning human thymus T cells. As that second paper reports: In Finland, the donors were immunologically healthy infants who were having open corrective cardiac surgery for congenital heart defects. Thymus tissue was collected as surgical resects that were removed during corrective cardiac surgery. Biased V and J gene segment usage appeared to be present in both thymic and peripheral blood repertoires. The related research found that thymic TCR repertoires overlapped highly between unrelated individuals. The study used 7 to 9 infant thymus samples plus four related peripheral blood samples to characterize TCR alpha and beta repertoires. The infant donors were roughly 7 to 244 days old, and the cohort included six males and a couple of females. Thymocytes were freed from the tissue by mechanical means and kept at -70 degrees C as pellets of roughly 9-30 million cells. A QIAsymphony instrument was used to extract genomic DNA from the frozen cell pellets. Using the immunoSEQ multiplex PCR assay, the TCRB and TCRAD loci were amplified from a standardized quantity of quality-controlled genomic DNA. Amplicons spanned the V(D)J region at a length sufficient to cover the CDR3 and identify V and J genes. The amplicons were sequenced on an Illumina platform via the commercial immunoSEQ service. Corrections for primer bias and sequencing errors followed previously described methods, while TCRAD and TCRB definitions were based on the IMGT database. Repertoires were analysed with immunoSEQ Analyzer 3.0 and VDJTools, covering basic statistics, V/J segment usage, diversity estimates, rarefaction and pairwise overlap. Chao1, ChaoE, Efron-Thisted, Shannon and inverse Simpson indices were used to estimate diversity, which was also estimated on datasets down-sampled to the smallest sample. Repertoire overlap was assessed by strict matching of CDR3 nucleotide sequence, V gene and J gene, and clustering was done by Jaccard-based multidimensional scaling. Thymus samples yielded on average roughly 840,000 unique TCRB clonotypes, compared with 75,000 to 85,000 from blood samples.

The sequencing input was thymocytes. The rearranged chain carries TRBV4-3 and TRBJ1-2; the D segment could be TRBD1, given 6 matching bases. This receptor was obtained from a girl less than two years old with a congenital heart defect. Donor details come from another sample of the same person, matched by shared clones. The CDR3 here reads CASSQTLQGPYGYTF. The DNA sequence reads TGCGCCAGCAGCCAAACCCTACAGGGTCCCTATGGCTACACCTTC.